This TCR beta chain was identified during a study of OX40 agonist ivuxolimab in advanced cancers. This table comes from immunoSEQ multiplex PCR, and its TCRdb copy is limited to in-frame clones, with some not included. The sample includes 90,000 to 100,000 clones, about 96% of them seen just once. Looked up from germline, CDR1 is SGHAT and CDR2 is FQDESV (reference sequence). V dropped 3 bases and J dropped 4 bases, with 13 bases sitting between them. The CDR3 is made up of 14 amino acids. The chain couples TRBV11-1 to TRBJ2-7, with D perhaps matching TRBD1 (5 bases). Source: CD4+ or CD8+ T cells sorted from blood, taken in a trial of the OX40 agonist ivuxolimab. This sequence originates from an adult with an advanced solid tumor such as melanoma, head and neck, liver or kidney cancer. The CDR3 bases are TGTGCCAGCAGCTTTTCCAGGGAAGATTACGAGCAGTACTTC. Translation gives CASSFSREDYEQYF.